The 27 T cell receptor beta chains below were found in one sample sequenced in a study of shared clonotypes between healthy human individuals. Data came from immunoSEQ multiplex PCR; TCRdb stores just in-frame clones and leaves some out. Found here are some 2,500,000 clones, 80% to 95% of them singletons; the top ten hold 0.37%. The sequencing sample was made of naive CD4+ T cells from PBMCs. Subset given: CD45RA+ positively selected. These receptors were taken from a man younger than 35 in good health. Some clones in this sample may be carry-over from other donors' samples.

This clone occurred once. The rearrangement joins TRBV21-1 to TRBJ1-5; the D call TRBD1 from the table was never checked on the DNA. TRBV21-1 is a known pseudogene. The length of the CDR3 is 14 residues. The CDR3 region has the DNA TGTGCCAGCAGCATTAAGACAGGGTGGCAGCCCCAGCATTTT. Translating it yields CASSIKTGWQPQHF.

This clone occurred once. CDR3 sequence: CASSLARTGGIYEQYF. CDR3 coding DNA: TGTGCCAGCAGCTTAGCTAGGACAGGGGGCATATACGAGCAGTACTTC. The chain couples TRBV11-2 to TRBJ2-7; TRBD1 matches 11 bases. The CDR3 runs to 16 residues. The ends lost 1 base at V and 4 bases at J; junction bases unmatched: 6. CDR1 SGHAT and CDR2 FQNNGV come from the germline V gene.

V and J are TRBV10-3 and TRBJ2-5; TRBD1 aligns across 7 bases. The CDR3 consists of 16 residues. After removal of 5 bases from V and 2 bases from J, the junction contained 11 bases not matched to a gene. Germline CDR1 reads ENHRY; CDR2 reads SYGVKD. CDR3 loop: CAISYSTGETQETQYF. CDR3 DNA sequence: TGTGCCATCAGTTATTCAACAGGGGAGACGCAAGAGACCCAGTACTTC.

This rearrangement joins TRBV2 to TRBJ2-5, with 10 bases that match TRBD2. CDR1 and CDR2 from the germline V gene are SNHLY and FYNNEI. V was clipped by 4 bases and J by 5 bases; unmatched bases: 4. CDR3 length: 14 amino acids. CDR3 in amino acids: CASSAGLAAETQYF. The CDR3 DNA reads TGTGCCAGCAGTGCCGGACTAGCGGCGGAGACCCAGTACTTC.

About this clone itself: Distinct nucleotide sequences in the sample also encode this CDR3. V gene TRBV27 combines with J gene TRBJ2-5, with 8 bases matching TRBD1. The CDR3 contains 13 residues. Germline V CDR1 and CDR2: MNHEY, SMNVEV (reference sequence). V lost 8 bases to trimming and J lost 5 bases; unmatched junction nucleotides: 7. CDR3 bases: TGTGCCAGCTCAAACAGGGGGAGGGAGACCCAGTACTTC. Its protein is CASSNRGRETQYF.

Turning to this clone: At one end the junction does not follow the germline gene, possibly because of a read error. V is TRBV4-3 and J is TRBJ2-7; TRBD2 matches 11 bases. The CDR3 extends over 16 amino acids. Germline V lookup: CDR1 LGHNA, CDR2 YSLEER. The CDR3 reads CVSSQTLAGGSYEQYF. DNA for the CDR3: TGCGTCAGCAGCCAAACCCTAGCGGGGGGCTCCTACGAGCAGTACTTC.

This clone was found once. The J gene is TRBJ2-1, the V gene TRBV6-6; perhaps TRBD2 as D (6 bases). The CDR3 sequence is 12 residues long. Germline lookup yields CDR1 MNHNY and CDR2 SVGAGI (reference sequence). The CDR3 region is CASAGPYNEQFF. The CDR3 region has the DNA TGTGCATCGGCGGGACCCTACAATGAGCAGTTCTTC.

This clone was found once. The chain joins TRBV15 to TRBJ1-5; 7 positions agree with TRBD1. Germline trimming cut 5 bases from V and 5 bases from J; bases unmatched to any gene: 9. This CDR3 is built from 15 residues. The germline CDR1 and CDR2 sequences are LNHNV and YYDKDF (reference sequence). The CDR3: CATSPAGTGDQPQHF. In DNA form, the CDR3 reads TGTGCCACCAGCCCGGCGGGCACAGGGGATCAGCCCCAGCATTTT.

The CDR3 DNA sequence: TGTGCCAGCAGCCCGGCGGGGACCTCTGGAAACACCATATATTTT. Protein product: CASSPAGTSGNTIYF. This chain uses TRBV7-9 with TRBJ1-3; possible D gene TRBD1, 5 bases. The V end was cut by 5 bases, the J end by 0 bases, with 11 bases between. This CDR3 contains 15 residues. Germline CDR1 and CDR2: SEHNR and FQNEAQ (reference sequence).

The chain joins TRBV27 to TRBJ2-5; D uncertain. This CDR3 is built from 15 residues. Trimming cost V 3 bases and J 4 bases, with 15 bases left between them. CDR1 MNHEY and CDR2 SMNVEV come from the germline V gene (reference sequence). The CDR3 region has the DNA TGTGCCAGCAGTTTGGGCCGAATGTTGGGAGAGACCCAGTACTTC. Translated, it gives CASSLGRMLGETQYF.

The chain couples TRBV7-3 to TRBJ2-2, with a weak D call TRBD2 (6 bases). Trimming pared 4 bases from V and 0 bases from J, leaving 12 bases between. CDR3 length equals 16 residues. CDR1 SGHTA and CDR2 FQGTGA come from the germline V gene. CDR3 in amino acids: CASSSLTGANTGELFF. The CDR3 nucleotides read TGTGCCAGCAGCTCGTTGACGGGAGCGAACACCGGGGAGCTGTTTTTT.

Concerning this clone: Different DNA sequences within this sample yield the same CDR3. This chain links TRBV5-1 with TRBJ2-5, with D perhaps matching TRBD1 (5 bases). Trimming stripped 0 bases from V and 5 bases from J, with 11 bases between. Looked up from germline, CDR1 is SGHRS and CDR2 is YFSETQ. CDR3 length: 14 residues. CDR3 amino acids: CASSLGAGQETQYF. The CDR3 DNA sequence: TGCGCCAGCAGCTTGGGTGCAGGGCAGGAGACCCAGTACTTC.

The chain joins TRBV25-1 to TRBJ2-1; 13 bases align to TRBD2. Germline CDR1 and CDR2: MGHDK and SYGVNS. The CDR3 has 18 amino acids. With V trimmed by 0 bases and J by 4 bases, 6 bases remained unmatched. The DNA for the CDR3 is TGTGCCAGCAGTGAATATAAAGGGACTAGCGGGACATACAATGAGCAGTTCTTC. It translates to CASSEYKGTSGTYNEQFF.

This clone was seen a single time. The genes are TRBV6-5 and TRBJ2-7, with a tentative D call TRBD2 (5 bases). Germline CDR1 is MNHEY and CDR2 is SVGAGI. V was trimmed by 0 bases and J by 9 bases, leaving 12 bases between them. This CDR3 spans 13 amino acids. The CDR3 sequence is CASSYSSGEGQYF. The CDR3 nucleotides read TGTGCCAGCAGTTACTCGAGCGGAGAGGGGCAGTACTTC.

The J gene is TRBJ1-1, the V gene TRBV5-6; unclear D gene. The V end lost 2 bases, the J end lost 0 bases, and 14 bases lay between the germline ends. Per the germline V gene, CDR1 is SGHDT and CDR2 is YYEEEE. The CDR3 totals 16 residues. DNA of the CDR3: TGTGCCAGCAGCTTTCAGAGGGTTCTGATGAACACTGAAGCTTTCTTT. Encoded protein: CASSFQRVLMNTEAFF. Combining the CDR3 with reference TRBV5-6 and TRBJ1-1 gives the whole variable domain DAGVTQSPTHLIKTRGQQVTLRCSPKSGHDTVSWYQQALGQGPQFIFQYYEEEERQRGNFPDRFSGHQFPNYSSELNVNALLLGDSALYLCASSFQRVLMNTEAFFGQGTRLTVV.

J is TRBJ1-1 and V is TRBV4-2, with no clear D. The CDR3 extends over 16 amino acids. The V end lost 2 bases, the J end lost 2 bases, and 15 bases lay between the germline ends. Germline V gene lookup returns CDR1 LGHNA and CDR2 YNFKEQ. Here the CDR3 reads CASSQTPGRTNTEAFF. The CDR3 nucleotides read TGTGCCAGCAGCCAAACACCTGGGCGGACCAACACTGAAGCTTTCTTT.

To note about this clone: This sample includes further DNA sequences coding for the same CDR3. The genes are TRBV5-1 and TRBJ2-5; TRBD2 matches 7 bases. Germline CDR1 reads SGHRS; CDR2 reads YFSETQ. This CDR3 spans 15 amino acids. With 2 bases clipped from V and 4 bases from J, the junction kept 8 bases outside the gene matches. CDR3 amino acids: CASSLEAGRGETQYF. DNA for the CDR3: TGCGCCAGCAGCTTAGAAGCGGGACGGGGAGAGACCCAGTACTTC.

On this clone itself: Within the sample, other DNA sequences also encode this same CDR3. V usage is TRBV30 and J usage is TRBJ2-1; a weak D match, TRBD2 (5 bases). The CDR3 extends over 11 amino acids. The germline V gene encodes CDR1 GTSNPN and CDR2 SVGIG (reference sequence). V lost 1 base, J lost 9 bases, and 7 bases lay in between. CDR3 nucleotide sequence: TGTGCCTGGAGTGACGAGGGTGAGCAGTTCTTC. It encodes CAWSDEGEQFF.

The chain uses TRBV14 and TRBJ2-7; maybe TRBD2 (6 bases). The germline V and J ends were trimmed by 1 base and 12 bases, with 22 bases remaining between them. This CDR3 is built from 15 residues. Germline CDR1 is SGHDN and CDR2 is FVKESK. The CDR3 nucleotides are TGTGCCAGCAGCCAAGGGGGTAGCGGCCAAAAAAGTGGGTACTTC. Translation gives CASSQGGSGQKSGYF.

This chain uses TRBV4-1 with TRBJ2-5, with D perhaps matching TRBD1 (6 bases). The germline gives CDR1 MGHRA, CDR2 YSYEKL. Trimming took off 5 bases at V and 7 bases at J, with 8 bases between the two ends. The CDR3 runs 11 residues. CDR3 sequence (DNA): TGCGCCAGCAGCTGGGGGCGGACCCAGTACTTC. This translates into CASSWGRTQYF.

V is TRBV7-9 and J is TRBJ2-2, with 7 nucleotides matching TRBD1. Trimming cost V 7 bases and J 9 bases; bases outside gene matches: 8. Germline loops: CDR1 SEHNR, CDR2 FQNEAQ (reference sequence). The CDR3 is 13 residues long. The CDR3 loop is CASTPQGVRELFF. In DNA form, the CDR3 reads TGTGCCAGCACCCCCCAGGGGGTCCGGGAGCTGTTTTTT.

Note on this clone: The same CDR3 is also encoded by other DNA sequences in this sample. Here the CDR3 DNA reads TGTGCCAGCAGTTTAAGGGGGGGGGAGACCCAGTACTTC. Encoded protein: CASSLRGGETQYF. This chain joins TRBV28 and TRBJ2-5; a weak D match, TRBD2 (7 bases). Trimming took 2 bases from V and 5 from J, leaving 9 bases between them. Germline lookup yields CDR1 MDHEN and CDR2 SYDVKM. The CDR3 is 13 amino acids.

This chain connects TRBV10-1 to TRBJ2-7; TRBD1 matches at 8 bases. J lost 0 bases, V lost 2 bases, and 3 bases had no gene match. The CDR3 consists of 15 residues. Looked up from germline, CDR1 is WNHNN and CDR2 is SYGVQD (reference sequence). CDR3 DNA: TGCGCCAGCAGTGAGGGGACAGGAAACTCCTACGAGCAGTACTTC. Its translation: CASSEGTGNSYEQYF.

The V gene is TRBV28, the J gene TRBJ2-3; 16 nucleotides align to TRBD2. Per the germline V gene, CDR1 is MDHEN and CDR2 is SYDVKM. The length of the CDR3 is 16 residues. V dropped 5 bases and J dropped 8; count of bases not matched to a gene: 7. The CDR3 DNA is TGTGCCAGCAGTGCCCCCGGGACTAGCGGGAGGGCTACGCAGTATTTT. Its translation: CASSAPGTSGRATQYF.

V and J are TRBV28 and TRBJ1-2; weak D call: TRBD1 (5 bases). Trimming left V 4 bases short and J 4 bases short, with 10 bases between. CDR3 length: 13 amino acids. CDR1 MDHEN and CDR2 SYDVKM come from the germline V gene. The CDR3 sequence is CASSYRNIYGYTF. Written as DNA, the CDR3 is TGTGCCAGCAGTTACAGGAACATCTATGGCTACACCTTC.

As concerns this clone: The same CDR3 also results from other DNA sequences found in this sample. This chain uses TRBV18 with TRBJ2-3, with D unresolved. The V and J ends lost 3 bases and 2 bases respectively, with 6 bases between them. CDR1 and CDR2 from the germline V gene are KGHSH and LQKENI. The CDR3 loop spans 13 amino acids. CDR3 sequence: CASSPGITDTQYF. The CDR3 bases are TGTGCCAGCTCACCGGGAATCACAGATACGCAGTATTTT.

The genes are TRBV28 and TRBJ1-2, with D possibly matching TRBD1 (5 bases). The CDR3 has 12 residues. Germline assignment: CDR1 MDHEN and CDR2 SYDVKM. Trimming took off 6 bases at V and 10 bases at J, with 15 bases between the two ends. CDR3 sequence: CASRRRAGDYTF. As DNA, the CDR3 is TGTGCCAGCAGACGCAGGGCTGGCGACTACACCTTC.